This T cell receptor (beta chain) stems from a study of blood T cell repertoires in COVID-19. Study-level information: From T cells, B-cell-depleted T cells, or PBMCs came the material, which was cDNA or gDNA.

TCRdb's copy holds only in-frame clones and misses some; the assay was immunoSEQ multiplex PCR. The table has roughly 250,000 clones, around 82% seen once; the top ten hold approximately 8.6%. The V end lost 2 bases, the J end lost 0 bases, and 14 bases lay between the germline ends. CDR3 length: 16 amino acids. Per the germline V gene, CDR1 is GTSNPN and CDR2 is SVGIG (reference sequence). The chain uses TRBV30 and TRBJ1-3; tentative D call: TRBD1 (6 bases). This clonotype originated in a man between 35 and 55 years old with active or convalescent COVID-19. The sequencing input was peripheral blood. This CDR3 reads CAWSFQDRSSGNTIYF. Written as DNA, the CDR3 is TGTGCCTGGAGTTTTCAGGACAGAAGCTCTGGAAACACCATATATTTT.